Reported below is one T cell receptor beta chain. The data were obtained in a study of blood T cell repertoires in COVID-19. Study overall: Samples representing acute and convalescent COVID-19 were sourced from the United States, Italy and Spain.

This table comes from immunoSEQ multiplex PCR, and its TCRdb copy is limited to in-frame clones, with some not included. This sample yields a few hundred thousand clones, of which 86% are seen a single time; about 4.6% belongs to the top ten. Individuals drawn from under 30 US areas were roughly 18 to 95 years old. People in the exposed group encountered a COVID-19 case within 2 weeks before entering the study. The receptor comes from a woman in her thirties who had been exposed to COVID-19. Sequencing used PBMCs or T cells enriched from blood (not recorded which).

CDR3 loop: CASSQDRGLQETQYF. In nucleotides, the CDR3 is TGTGCCAGCAGCCAAGATAGGGGACTTCAAGAGACCCAGTACTTC. The chain links TRBV4-2 to TRBJ2-5, with D possibly being TRBD2 (6 bases). Trimming took 0 bases from V and 2 from J, leaving 10 bases between them. Germline CDR1 and CDR2: LGHNA and YNFKEQ. CDR3 length: 15 amino acids.